This record concerns one T cell receptor beta chain sequence. Its antigen is still unknown. Using a J-beta primer mix together with a sample-barcoded 5' primer, a second PCR was run for about 6 to 12 cycles. TCRdb itself ran the 5' RACE reads through MiXCR, one entry per CDR3 protein. Among 1,500,000 or so distinct CDR3 sequences listed, almost 60% were seen once. The junction had 7 bases not matched to a gene; V was cut back by 4 bases and J by 3 bases. Germline V gene data show CDR1 as SGHVS and CDR2 as FQNEAQ. This CDR3 is 15 amino acids long. The sample comes from a study of blood T cells in healthy people across ages. General observations from the study: Unknown donor CMV status possibly confounded expanded clonotype changes.

In each sample, at least 6 million PBMCs were isolated. The chain recombines TRBV7-8 with TRBJ2-3; 7 bases fit TRBD1. The receptor was derived from a man between 18 and 35 years old in good health. The sample consisted of blood. The CDR3 loop is CASSYYRGSTDTQYF. The CDR3 DNA sequence: TGTGCCAGCAGCTACTACAGGGGATCGACAGATACGCAGTATTTT.